This section outlines one T cell receptor (beta chain) sequence together with its context. The antigen is undetermined. The 120-subject validation cohort, separate from the approximately 670-subject first cohort, included the donors. The record originates from a study of cytomegalovirus exposure and HLA in healthy donors. Study observations and caveats: A later analysis found first-cohort TCR clusters tended to co-occur in the 90 to 150 validation repertoires. It was approximately 150 TCR beta chains that were listed as cytomegalovirus-associated. Most observed TCR sequences were rare, whereas some public TCRs were detected in many donors.

The protocol was immunoSEQ multiplex PCR, while the TCRdb copy is restricted to in-frame clones and leaves out a portion. The sample contains 55,000 to 80,000 clones, about 95% of which appear only once. The CDR3 loop spans 14 amino acids. Germline CDR1 reads ENHRY; CDR2 reads SYGVKD. The V segment lost 8 bases and the J segment 0 bases; nucleotides outside the gene matches: 6. This clonotype was obtained from a woman aged 18-29 years in good health and CMV-seropositive. The specimen was PBMCs. The chain couples TRBV10-3 to TRBJ1-1, with TRBD1 matching over 7 bases. The CDR3 nucleotides are TGTGCCATCTCCGGGACAGTCATGAACACTGAAGCTTTCTTT. Translation: CAISGTVMNTEAFF.